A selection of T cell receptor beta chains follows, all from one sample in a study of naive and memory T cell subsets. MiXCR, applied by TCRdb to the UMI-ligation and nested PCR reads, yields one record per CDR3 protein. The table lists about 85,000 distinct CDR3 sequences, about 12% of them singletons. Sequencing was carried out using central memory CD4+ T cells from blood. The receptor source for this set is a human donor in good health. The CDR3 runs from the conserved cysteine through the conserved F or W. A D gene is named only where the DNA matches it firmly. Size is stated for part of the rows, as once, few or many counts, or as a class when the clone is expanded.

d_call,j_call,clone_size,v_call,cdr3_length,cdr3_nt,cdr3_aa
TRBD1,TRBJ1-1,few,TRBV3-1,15,TGTGCCAGCAGCCAAGTTGCAGGGGGCTACACTGAAGCTTTCTTT,CASSQVAGGYTEAFF
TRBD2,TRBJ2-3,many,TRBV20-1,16,TGCAGTGCTAGAGGACTAGCGGGAGTTGTCCCAGATACGCAGTATTTT,CSARGLAGVVPDTQYF
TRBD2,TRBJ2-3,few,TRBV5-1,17,TGCGCCAGCAGCCCCCGACTAGCGGGAGGTTCTAGAGATACGCAGTATTTT,CASSPRLAGGSRDTQYF
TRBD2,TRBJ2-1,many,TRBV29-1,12,TGCAGCGTTGCAGGACTAGGCGGTGAGCAGTTCTTC,CSVAGLGGEQFF
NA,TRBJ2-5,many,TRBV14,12,TGTGCCAGCAGCCAAGGAGCAGGGGCCCAGTACTTC,CASSQGAGAQYF
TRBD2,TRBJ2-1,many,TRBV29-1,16,TGCAGCGTTGACGCATGGGGGACTAGCGGGAGCGATGAGCAGTTCTTC,CSVDAWGTSGSDEQFF
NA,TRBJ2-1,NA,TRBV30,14,TGTGCCTGGAGTGTATCTGGGACTTCCCTCTCACTAGCCTTC,CAWSVSGTSLSLAF
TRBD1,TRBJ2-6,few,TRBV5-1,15,TGCGCCACCGGACAGGGCGTCTCTGGGGCCAACGTCCTGACTTTC,CATGQGVSGANVLTF
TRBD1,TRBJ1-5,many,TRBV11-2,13,TGTGCCAGCAGCCCGACAGGGAATCAGCCCCAGCATTTT,CASSPTGNQPQHF
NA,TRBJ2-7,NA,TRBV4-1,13,TGCGCCAGCAGCCATGGTTATCCCGCTGAGCAGTACTTC,CASSHGYPAEQYF
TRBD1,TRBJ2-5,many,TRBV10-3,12,TGTGCCATCAAGGACAGGGGAGAGACCCAGTACTTC,CAIKDRGETQYF
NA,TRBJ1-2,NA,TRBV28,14,TGTGCCAGCAGTAACGATAACAACGTAAGGGGCTACACCTTC,CASSNDNNVRGYTF
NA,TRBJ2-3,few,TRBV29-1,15,TGCAGCGCCGGTGGGCTAGGTGGGAGTTCAGATACGCAGTATTTT,CSAGGLGGSSDTQYF
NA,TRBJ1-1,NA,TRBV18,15,TGTGCCAGCTCACCGCGAACTGGACAGCGAGATGAAGCTTTCTTT,CASSPRTGQRDEAFF
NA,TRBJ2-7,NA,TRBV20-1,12,TGCAGTGCTAAATTGAGATACTACGAGCAGTACTTC,CSAKLRYYEQYF
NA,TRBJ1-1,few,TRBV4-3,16,TGCGCCAGCAGCCAAGATCTTCGGGTGGGTTGGACTGAAGCTTTCTTT,CASSQDLRVGWTEAFF
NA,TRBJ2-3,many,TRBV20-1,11,TGCAGTGCTAGATCTGGGAACACGCAGTATTTT,CSARSGNTQYF
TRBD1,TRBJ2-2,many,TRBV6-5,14,TGTGCCAGCAGAAGGGGGCAGAACACCGGGGAGCTGTTTTTT,CASRRGQNTGELFF
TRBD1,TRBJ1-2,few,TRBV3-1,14,TGTGCCAGCAGCCAAGACACAGGGGGCCTGACCCTCACCTTC,CASSQDTGGLTLTF
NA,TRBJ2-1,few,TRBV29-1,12,TGCAGCGTTGGCCGCTCCTACAATGAGCAGTTCTTC,CSVGRSYNEQFF
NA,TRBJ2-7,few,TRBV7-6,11,TGTGCCAGCAGCTCGGAATACGAGCAGTACTTC,CASSSEYEQYF
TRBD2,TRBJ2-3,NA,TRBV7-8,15,TGTGCCAGCAGCTTAGTGGCGGGAGCGGCAGATACGCAGTATTTT,CASSLVAGAADTQYF
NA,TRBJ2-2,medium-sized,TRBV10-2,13,TGCGCCAGCAGGATAGCGGACACCGGGGAGCTGTTTTTT,CASRIADTGELFF
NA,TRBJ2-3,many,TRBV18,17,TGTGCCAGCTCACCATACGACGTCCGATTAAAAGGGGATACGCAGTATTTT,CASSPYDVRLKGDTQYF
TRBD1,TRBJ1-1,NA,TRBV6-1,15,TGTGCCAGCTCATCGACCAGGGGGGCGAACACTGAAGCTTTCTTT,CASSSTRGANTEAFF
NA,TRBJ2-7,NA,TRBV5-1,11,TGCGCCAGCAGCTTAAACGGGGTAGAGTACTTC,CASSLNGVEYF
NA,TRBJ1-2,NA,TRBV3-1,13,TGTGCCAGCAGCCAAAGGGGGAGGTTCGACTACACCTTC,CASSQRGRFDYTF
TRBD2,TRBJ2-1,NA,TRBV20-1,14,TGCAGTGCTAGCTTACTAGCGGGAGTAGGTGAGCAGTTCTTC,CSASLLAGVGEQFF
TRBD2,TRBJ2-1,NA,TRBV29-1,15,TGCAGCGTTTTAGCGGGAGGGTCGACGGATAATGAGCAGTTCTTC,CSVLAGGSTDNEQFF
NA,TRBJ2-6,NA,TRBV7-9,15,TGTGCCAGCAGCTTAGACGGTCCTGGGGCCAACGTCCTGACTTTC,CASSLDGPGANVLTF
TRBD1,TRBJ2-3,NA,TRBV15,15,TGTGCCACAACCCGGGGAGACAGGGCCACAGATACGCAGTATTTT,CATTRGDRATDTQYF
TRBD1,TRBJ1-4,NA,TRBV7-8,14,TGTGCCAGCAGCTGGGACAGGTGCTCCGAAAAACTGTTTTTT,CASSWDRCSEKLFF
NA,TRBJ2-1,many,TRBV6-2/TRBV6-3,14,TGTGCCAGCTCACTCAGTGGCCCCCGGAATGAGCAGTTCTTC,CASSLSGPRNEQFF
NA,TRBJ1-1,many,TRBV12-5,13,TGTGCTAGTGGTTTGGGAGGGGGAACTGAAGCTTTCTTT,CASGLGGGTEAFF
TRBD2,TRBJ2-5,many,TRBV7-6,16,TGTGCCAGCAGCTTCTCCGGGACTAGGGGTTGGGGGACCCAGTACTTC,CASSFSGTRGWGTQYF
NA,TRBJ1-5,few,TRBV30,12,TGTGCCTGGAGTGGAAAGGAGCAGCCCCAGCATTTT,CAWSGKEQPQHF
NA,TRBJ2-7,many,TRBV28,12,TGTGCCAGCTGGCAACGGGACTACGAGCAGTACTTC,CASWQRDYEQYF
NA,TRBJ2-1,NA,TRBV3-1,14,TGTGCCAGCAGCCGTTGGGGGCCGGAAAATGAGCAGTTCTTC,CASSRWGPENEQFF
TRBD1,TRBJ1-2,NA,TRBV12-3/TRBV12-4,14,TGTGCCAGCACTAGACAGGGTTCTAACTATGGCTACACCTTC,CASTRQGSNYGYTF
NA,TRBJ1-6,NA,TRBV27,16,TGTGCCAGCAGTGGCTACGGGGGGCCCCGGAGTTCACCCCTCCACTTT,CASSGYGGPRSSPLHF
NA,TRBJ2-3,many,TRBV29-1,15,TGCAGCGTTGAGGGGTTTGGGGGGACCACAGATACGCAGTATTTT,CSVEGFGGTTDTQYF
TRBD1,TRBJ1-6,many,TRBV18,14,TGTGCCAGCTCACCGGTTCGGGACAGTTCACCCCTCCACTTT,CASSPVRDSSPLHF
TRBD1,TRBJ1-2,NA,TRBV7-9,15,TGTGCCAGCAGCCAATTGGGACAGGAAATCAGCGGCTACACCTTC,CASSQLGQEISGYTF
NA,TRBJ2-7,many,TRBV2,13,TGTGCCAGCAGACGCGAGCGCCGGGGCGAGCAGTACTTC,CASRRERRGEQYF
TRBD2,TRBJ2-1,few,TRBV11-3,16,TGTGCCAGCAGCTTCGAGCCGGGACTAGCTACAAATGAGCAGTTCTTC,CASSFEPGLATNEQFF
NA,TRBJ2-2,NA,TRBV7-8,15,TGTGCCAGCAGCTCGCAGGTCATTGCCGCCGGGGAGCTGTTTTTT,CASSSQVIAAGELFF
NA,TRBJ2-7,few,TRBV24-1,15,TGTGCCACCAGTGATTACGCAGGGGATCAGTACGAGCAGTACTTC,CATSDYAGDQYEQYF
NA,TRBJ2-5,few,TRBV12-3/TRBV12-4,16,TGTGCCAGCAGTTTCCGGACGGCGGGGAATCAAGAGACCCAGTACTTC,CASSFRTAGNQETQYF
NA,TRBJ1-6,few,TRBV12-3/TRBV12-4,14,TGTGCCAGCAGTTTAGATATGGGGACCTCACCCCTCCACTTT,CASSLDMGTSPLHF
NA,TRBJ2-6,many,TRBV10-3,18,TGTGCCATCAGGCGGGCCCTGGGCCGCGACTCTGGGGCCAACGTCCTGACTTTC,CAIRRALGRDSGANVLTF
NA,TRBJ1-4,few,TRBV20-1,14,TGCAGTGCTAGAGATTCCAGGGTTACTGAAAAACTGTTTTTT,CSARDSRVTEKLFF
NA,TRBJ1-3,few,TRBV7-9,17,TGTGCCAGCAGCTTAGCAACGTCGGGAAACTCTGGAAACACCATATATTTT,CASSLATSGNSGNTIYF
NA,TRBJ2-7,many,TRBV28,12,TGTGCCAGCAGTTTAGAGGTAGGCGAGCAGTACTTC,CASSLEVGEQYF
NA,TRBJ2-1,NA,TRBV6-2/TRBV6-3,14,TGTGCCAGCAGACAGGGAGGCTCCTACAATGAGCAGTTCTTC,CASRQGGSYNEQFF
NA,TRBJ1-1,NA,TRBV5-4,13,TGTGCCAGCAGCTTATATATGATAGATGAAGCTTTCTTT,CASSLYMIDEAFF
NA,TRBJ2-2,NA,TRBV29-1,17,TGCAGCGTTGAAGATCTTAGCGGAGTCGGGAACACCGGGGAGCTGTTTTTT,CSVEDLSGVGNTGELFF
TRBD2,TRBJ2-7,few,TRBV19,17,TGTGCCAGTAGTAAGCGGGGGGCCCAAGCCTCCACCTACGAGCAGTACTTC,CASSKRGAQASTYEQYF
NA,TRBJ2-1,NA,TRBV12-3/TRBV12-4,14,TGTGCCAGCAGTTACGGACAGCTCGGGGATGAGCAGTTCTTC,CASSYGQLGDEQFF
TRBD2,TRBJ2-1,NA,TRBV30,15,TGTGCCTGGCAACCGGGACTAGCGGGAGCCAGGGAGCAGTTCTTC,CAWQPGLAGAREQFF
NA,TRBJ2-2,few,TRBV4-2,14,TGTGCCAGCAGCCAAGTAGGTCTCACCGGGGAGCTGTTTTTT,CASSQVGLTGELFF